The 30 T cell receptor beta chains below were found in one sample sequenced in a study of OX40 agonist ivuxolimab in advanced cancers. The data were produced by immunoSEQ multiplex PCR, yet TCRdb's version contains in-frame clones alone and is incomplete. Among tens of thousands of clones, 75% to 90% were seen once, and the ten largest hold roughly 1.1%. Specimen: CD4+ or CD8+ T cells sorted from blood, collected in a trial of the OX40 agonist ivuxolimab. All receptors derive from an adult with an advanced solid tumor such as melanoma, head and neck, liver or kidney cancer.

For this clone: One junction end does not reproduce the germline sequence, and a read error may be involved. V gene TRBV7-2 combines with J gene TRBJ2-7; D is perhaps TRBD1 (5 bases). The CDR3 consists of 16 residues. The germline V gene has CDR1 SGHTA and CDR2 FQGNSA. The CDR3 DNA is TGTGCCAGCAGCTTAGGGGTGCACACCTCGCCCTCTAATCAGGGCTTC. Residues: CASSLGVHTSPSNQGF.

This sequence joins TRBV6-4 and TRBJ1-5, with D unclear. CDR3 size: 8 residues. Germline CDR1 reads MRHNA; CDR2 reads SNTAGT. CDR3 in DNA: TGTGGGGTGGGGCCCCAGCATTTT. This encodes CGVGPQHF.

The chain combines TRBV12-5 with TRBJ2-5; D may be TRBD1 (5 bases). The CDR3 extends over 15 amino acids. V was cut by 4 bases and J by 2 bases, with 14 bases left in between. Germline V gene data show CDR1 as LGHNT and CDR2 as FRNRAP. CDR3: CASGSLRQLQETQYF. CDR3 in DNA: TGTGCTAGTGGTTCTCTGCGACAGTTACAAGAGACCCAGTACTTC.

The rearrangement links TRBV14 to TRBJ2-5, with 8 bases that match TRBD1. Germline CDR1 and CDR2: SGHDN and FVKESK. The junction had 8 bases not matched to a gene; V was cut back by 1 base and J by 4 bases. There are 16 residues in the CDR3. The CDR3 bases are TGTGCCAGCAGCCAAGGTCGGACAGGGTTTGCAGAGACCCAGTACTTC. Amino acids: CASSQGRTGFAETQYF.

This clone has only one observation. CDR3 coding DNA: TGTGCCAGCTCAACACTAGCGGGAGGGCCCGGACTGGGCAATGAGCAGTTCTTC. Its translation is CASSTLAGGPGLGNEQFF. The chain has TRBV18 and TRBJ2-1, with 13 nucleotides matching TRBD2. This CDR3 has 18 residues. The germline V gene has CDR1 KGHSH and CDR2 LQKENI. Trimming took 5 bases from V and 6 from J; bases not matched to a gene: 13.

The J gene is TRBJ2-1, the V gene TRBV19; D not certain. In germline, CDR1 is LNHDA, CDR2 SQIVND (reference sequence). CDR3 length equals 13 residues. Trimming cost V 5 bases and J 4 bases, with 9 bases left between them. CDR3 protein: CASSPGEYNEQFF. Here the CDR3 DNA reads TGTGCCAGTAGTCCCGGAGAGTACAATGAGCAGTTCTTC.

This clone appeared once. The chain recombines TRBV19 with TRBJ2-3; D is uncertain. Deletions cut 4 bases from V and 10 bases from J, with 18 bases between. Germline values: CDR1 LNHDA, CDR2 SQIVND (reference sequence). The CDR3 is made up of 14 amino acids. DNA of the CDR3: TGTGCCAGTAGTAAATCCCGCCAGCTTGCTTCGCAGTATTTT. Translated: CASSKSRQLASQYF.

The chain carries TRBV7-9 and TRBJ2-5, with D hard to call. CDR1 and CDR2 (germline): SEHNR, FQNEAQ (reference sequence). Trimming stripped 1 base from V and 5 bases from J, with 5 bases between. The CDR3 has 12 amino acids. In DNA, the CDR3 is TGTGCCAGCAGCTTAGATAGGGAGACCCAGTACTTC. Its protein is CASSLDRETQYF. Based on the CDR3 plus reference TRBV7-9 and TRBJ2-5, the full variable domain is DTGVSQNPRHKITKRGQNVTFRCDPISEHNRLYWYRQTLGQGPEFLTYFQNEAQLEKSRLLSDRFSAERPKGSFSTLEIQRTEQGDSAMYLCASSLDRETQYFGPGTRLLVL.

This clone was seen only once. The rearrangement links TRBV5-1 to TRBJ1-6, with D perhaps matching TRBD1 (6 bases). Germline CDR1 SGHRS, CDR2 YFSETQ. CDR3 length: 15 residues. V was clipped by 4 bases and J by 6 bases, with 14 bases between them. The CDR3 sequence: CASSEVQGPNSPLHF. The CDR3 DNA reads as TGCGCCAGCAGCGAAGTACAGGGACCTAATTCACCCCTCCACTTT.

A note on this clone: A junction boundary mismatches the germline segment, possibly from a read error. V is TRBV11-1 and J is TRBJ2-3; tentative D call: TRBD1 (5 bases). The CDR3 is 13 amino acids. Germline assignment: CDR1 SGHAT and CDR2 FQDESV (reference sequence). The CDR3 loop is CASRGQGTDTQYF. In DNA form, the CDR3 reads TGTGCCAGCAGGGGGCAGGGCACCGATACGCAGTATTTT.

The DNA for the CDR3 is TGTGCCAGCAGCTTGGCAGGGCTGGGGGAAAAACTGTTTTTT. It encodes CASSLAGLGEKLFF. V usage is TRBV5-6 and J usage is TRBJ1-4; D is possibly TRBD1 (5 bases). Trimming removed 0 bases from V and 8 bases from J, with 11 bases in between. In germline, CDR1 is SGHDT, CDR2 YYEEEE. The CDR3 is 14 residues long. Complete variable domain (other parts from reference TRBV5-6 and TRBJ1-4): DAGVTQSPTHLIKTRGQQVTLRCSPKSGHDTVSWYQQALGQGPQFIFQYYEEEERQRGNFPDRFSGHQFPNYSSELNVNALLLGDSALYLCASSLAGLGEKLFFGSGTQLSVL.

The genes are TRBV6-5 and TRBJ2-2; D not resolved. This CDR3 has 14 residues. Germline V lookup: CDR1 MNHEY, CDR2 SVGAGI. V was pared by 6 bases and J by 4 bases, with 12 bases between. CDR3 nucleotides: TGTGCCAGCAGGTCAGGCACTGCCACCGGGGAGCTGTTTTTT. Protein product: CASRSGTATGELFF.

The chain combines TRBV6-1 with TRBJ2-7; D is ambiguous. Germline V CDR1 and CDR2: MNHNS, SASEGT. V was clipped by 5 bases and J by 0 bases, with 11 bases between them. This CDR3 region has 14 residues. In DNA, the CDR3 is TGTGCCAGCAGTTTAGACGGGCGCTCCTACGAGCAGTACTTC. This translates into CASSLDGRSYEQYF.

V and J are TRBV19 and TRBJ2-4, with D perhaps TRBD2 (7 bases). The V and J ends lost 6 bases and 3 bases respectively, with 18 bases between them. The CDR3 consists of 16 residues. Germline-derived CDR1 and CDR2 are LNHDA and SQIVND (reference sequence). This chain's CDR3 is CASSVKGGFGKNIQYF. The CDR3 DNA reads as TGTGCCAGTAGCGTGAAGGGGGGGTTTGGCAAAAACATTCAGTACTTC.

V gene TRBV19 combines with J gene TRBJ1-1; D is unclear. The germline CDR1 and CDR2 sequences are LNHDA and SQIVND (reference sequence). CDR3 length: 14 residues. With 3 bases removed from V and 6 bases from J, the gap between germline ends came to 14 bases. Here the CDR3 reads CASSISFLGPEAFF. As DNA, the CDR3 is TGTGCCAGTAGTATCTCCTTCTTAGGGCCTGAAGCTTTCTTT.

The rearrangement links TRBV15 to TRBJ1-1; no reliable D call. With 0 bases removed from V and 5 bases from J, the gap between germline ends came to 13 bases. This CDR3 region has 15 residues. CDR1 is LNHNV and CDR2 is YYDKDF in the germline V gene (reference sequence). The CDR3 spells CATSRDFVGGTEAFF. The CDR3 DNA sequence: TGTGCCACCAGCAGAGATTTTGTCGGCGGGACTGAAGCTTTCTTT.

The rearrangement joins TRBV6-6 to TRBJ2-2; 12 bases are a match to TRBD2. V gave up 5 bases and J gave up 2 bases; unmatched junction bases: 3. This CDR3 is 16 amino acids long. Per the germline V gene, CDR1 is MNHNY and CDR2 is SVGAGI (reference sequence). The chain's CDR3 is CASSQLAGGNTGELFF. CDR3 in DNA: TGTGCCAGCAGTCAACTAGCGGGAGGTAACACCGGGGAGCTGTTTTTT.

This rearrangement joins TRBV21-1 to TRBJ1-4. TRBV21-1 is listed as a pseudogene. The CDR3 sequence is 15 residues long. This CDR3 reads CASSKASVGKEKLFF. CDR3 nucleotide sequence: TGTGCCAGCAGCAAAGCGTCGGTGGGGAAAGAAAAACTGTTTTTT.

DNA of the CDR3: TGTGCCAGCAGTGAGTTGAACACTGAAGCTTTCTTT. Its translation: CASSELNTEAFF. The genes are TRBV28 and TRBJ1-1, with D hard to call. Trimming shortened V by 5 bases and J by 0 bases, and 4 bases separated the two germline ends. The CDR3 covers 12 residues. The germline CDR1 and CDR2 sequences are MDHEN and SYDVKM.

The CDR3 DNA sequence: TGCGCCAGCAGTGAGTCCCAAGGGGGCGGTCAGCCCCAGCATTTT. Translation: CASSESQGGGQPQHF. V usage is TRBV10-2 and J usage is TRBJ1-5, with 7 bases that match TRBD1. The germline gives CDR1 WSHSY, CDR2 SAAADI. Germline trimming cut 0 bases from V and 6 bases from J; bases unmatched to any gene: 5. The CDR3 spans 15 residues.

V usage is TRBV28 and J usage is TRBJ1-3; D perhaps matches TRBD1 (5 bases). Per the germline V gene, CDR1 is MDHEN and CDR2 is SYDVKM. The V end was cut by 4 bases, the J end by 3 bases, with 13 bases between. The CDR3 covers 15 residues. CDR3 in amino acids: CASSSLKGSGNTIYF. The CDR3 DNA sequence: TGTGCCAGCAGTTCTCTTAAGGGGAGTGGAAACACCATATATTTT.

The genes are TRBV6-1 and TRBJ2-7; TRBD1 might be the D (5 bases). The ends were cut back, 8 bases at V and 1 base at J, with 12 bases in the middle. Germline V gives CDR1 MNHNS, CDR2 SASEGT. The CDR3 runs to 13 residues. The CDR3 nucleotides are TGTGCCAGCTCAGGGCGCATATCCTACGAGCAGTACTTC. The encoded protein is CASSGRISYEQYF.

The chain has TRBV30 and TRBJ1-3, with D possibly being TRBD1 (5 bases). CDR1 is GTSNPN and CDR2 is SVGIG in the germline V gene (reference sequence). V dropped 0 bases and J dropped 0 bases, with 9 bases sitting between them. This CDR3 is 15 amino acids long. CDR3 sequence reads: CAWSVGAYSGNTIYF. The CDR3 DNA sequence: TGTGCCTGGAGTGTAGGGGCTTACTCTGGAAACACCATATATTTT.

The V gene is TRBV9, the J gene TRBJ1-2, with 10 bases that match TRBD1. The CDR3 runs 15 residues. Per the germline V gene, CDR1 is SGDLS and CDR2 is YYNGEE. The J segment lost 7 bases and the V segment lost 4 bases, leaving 10 bases of the junction unmatched. The CDR3 DNA reads TGTGCCAGCAGCAGGGATGGGACAGGGGACCGTGGCTACACCTTC. It specifies CASSRDGTGDRGYTF.

This sequence joins TRBV7-8 and TRBJ1-1; 9 positions match TRBD1. This CDR3 contains 15 residues. CDR1 is SGHVS and CDR2 is FQNEAQ in the germline V gene. V dropped 5 bases and J dropped 3; count of bases not matched to a gene: 7. The CDR3, as DNA: TGTGCCAGCAGCCAACGGACAGGGGTCGACACTGAAGCTTTCTTT. This gives the protein CASSQRTGVDTEAFF.

There are many counts of this clone. The gene calls are TRBV19 and TRBJ1-1; no firm D call. CDR1 LNHDA and CDR2 SQIVND come from the germline V gene (reference sequence). Trimming took off 11 bases at V and 0 bases at J, with 13 bases between the two ends. The CDR3 is 13 amino acids. The CDR3 spells CAARYRVNTEAFF. In DNA, the CDR3 is TGTGCCGCCAGGTACCGGGTGAACACTGAAGCTTTCTTT.

The rearrangement joins TRBV18 to TRBJ2-1; TRBD2 matches at 7 bases. Trimming at V came to 3 bases and at J to 9 bases, leaving 2 bases not matched to a gene. There are 12 residues in the CDR3. CDR1 is KGHSH and CDR2 is LQKENI in the germline V gene. The CDR3 is CASSPREGEQFF. The CDR3 coding sequence is TGTGCCAGCTCACCCAGGGAGGGTGAGCAGTTCTTC.

The gene calls are TRBV5-1 and TRBJ2-5; 10 nucleotides align to TRBD2. This CDR3 has 15 amino acids. Germline loops: CDR1 SGHRS, CDR2 YFSETQ. Trimming cost V 4 bases and J 4 bases; bases outside gene matches: 7. In DNA form, the CDR3 reads TGCGCCAGCAGCAGCAGAGGACTAGCGGCAGAGACCCAGTACTTC. This translates into CASSSRGLAAETQYF.

The CDR3 reads CASRPGQGSGANVLTF. CDR3 nucleotides: TGCGCCAGCAGACCGGGACAGGGCTCTGGGGCCAACGTCCTGACTTTC. The chain uses TRBV5-1 and TRBJ2-6; 9 bases are shared with TRBD1. Germline assignment: CDR1 SGHRS and CDR2 YFSETQ. CDR3 size: 16 residues. The V and J ends lost 5 bases and 0 bases, in that order; junction bases with no gene match: 3.

This chain joins TRBV30 and TRBJ2-5; D remains unclear. This CDR3 has 15 amino acids. Germline V gene sequence: CDR1 GTSNPN, CDR2 SVGIG (reference sequence). Between the trimmed V and J ends, which lost 3 bases and 5 bases, there was a span of 19 bases. CDR3 nucleotides: TGTGCCTGGAGACTTCGGTGTGTTCCCAAGGAGACCCAGTACTTC. It encodes CAWRLRCVPKETQYF. Together with reference TRBV30 and TRBJ2-5, the CDR3 gives the full variable domain: SQTIHQWPATLVQPVGSPLSLECTVEGTSNPNLYWYRQAAGRGLQLLFYSVGIGQISSEVPQNLSASRPQDRQFILSSKKLLLSDSGFYLCAWRLRCVPKETQYFGPGTRLLVL.